The 13 T cell receptor beta chains below were found in one sample sequenced in a study of CD8 T cells in ankylosing spondylitis (dated by TCRdb to between 2016 and 2019). Overall study outcomes, separate from this receptor: Blood from ankylosing spondylitis patients appeared to be characterized by a TCR beta motif made up of under 10 highly homologous amino acid variants.

No antigen has been identified for these receptors. The library relied on 5' RACE. Sequencer: Illumina HiSeq 2500. TCRdb trimmed the raw reads at Q25, called clones with MiXCR and kept productive beta chains. Records with the same CDR3 protein are collapsed into one entry carrying the most frequent genes and DNA. A total of about 800,000 distinct CDR3 sequences appear in this sample, about an eighth of them only once. Clones ranked in the top ten supply less than 0.65% of the sample. Sequencing was performed on blood, either unsorted or a sorted T cell fraction (not recorded which). Receptors were obtained from a male donor with ankylosing spondylitis.

The rearrangement uses TRBV27 and TRBJ1-4; D is unresolved. This CDR3 spans 15 amino acids. Germline V gene lookup returns CDR1 MNHEY and CDR2 SMNVEV (reference sequence). V lost 3 bases and J lost 0, with 8 bases in between. CDR3 bases: TGTGCCAGCAGTTTTATGGCAGCAACTAATGAAAAACTGTTTTTT. Its protein product is CASSFMAATNEKLFF.

Only a few counts were recorded for this clonotype. V usage is TRBV5-1 and J usage is TRBJ1-1; D remains ambiguous. V dropped 2 bases and J dropped 3 bases, with 8 bases sitting between them. The germline CDR1 and CDR2 sequences are SGHRS and YFSETQ. CDR3 length: 13 amino acids. The CDR3 sequence is CASSLHADTEAFF. DNA for the CDR3: TGCGCCAGCAGCTTACACGCGGACACTGAAGCTTTCTTT.

The sample holds many counts of this clonotype. V usage is TRBV12-3 or TRBV12-4 and J usage is TRBJ2-3; no firm D call. This CDR3 contains 13 residues. V dropped 10 bases and J dropped 1 base, with 12 bases sitting between them. The CDR3 loop reads CATRLGRTDTQYF. CDR3 sequence (DNA): TGTGCCACCCGGTTAGGGCGCACAGATACGCAGTATTTT.

The rearrangement joins TRBV7-2 to TRBJ2-7; 8 bases line up with TRBD1. CDR1 SGHTA and CDR2 FQGNSA come from the germline V gene. V shed 7 bases and J 7 bases; nucleotides not matched to a gene: 6. The CDR3 has 12 amino acids. In DNA, the CDR3 is TGTGCCAGCACCAGGGGGCTGTATGAGCAGTACTTC. Translating it yields CASTRGLYEQYF.

The rearrangement joins TRBV20-1 to TRBJ2-1; D might be TRBD1 (7 bases). Trimming took 1 base from V and 2 from J, leaving 15 bases between them. Germline V gene sequence: CDR1 DFQATT, CDR2 SNEGSKA (reference sequence). The CDR3 spans 16 residues. CDR3 protein: CSARGHPRGAYNEQFF. CDR3 sequence (DNA): TGCAGTGCTAGAGGGCACCCCAGGGGGGCCTACAATGAGCAGTTCTTC.

This clonotype was counted only a few times. The gene calls are TRBV5-1 and TRBJ2-5; D not resolved. Germline CDR1 SGHRS, CDR2 YFSETQ. The germline V and J ends were trimmed by 0 bases and 3 bases, with 9 bases remaining between them. CDR3 length: 14 residues. The CDR3 DNA follows: TGCGCCAGCAGCTTGGTGTCGTGGGAAGAGACCCAGTACTTC. This codes for CASSLVSWEETQYF.

This clonotype has a handful of counts. The chain combines TRBV7-2 with TRBJ2-7, with D tentatively TRBD2 (6 bases). V was clipped by 4 bases and J by 5 bases, with 12 bases between them. CDR1 SGHTA and CDR2 FQGNSA come from the germline V gene. The CDR3 length is 13 residues. The CDR3 DNA is TGTGCCAGCAGCTCTCGCGGGGATCACGAGCAGTACTTC. This sequence encodes CASSSRGDHEQYF.

The chain carries TRBV6-6 and TRBJ2-1; D unclear. CDR3 size: 13 residues. V lost 7 bases to trimming and J lost 9 bases, with 16 bases between them. Germline V gene lookup returns CDR1 MNHNY and CDR2 SVGAGI (reference sequence). The CDR3 region is CASTPVEGSEQFF. The DNA for the CDR3 is TGTGCCAGCACCCCTGTGGAAGGCAGTGAGCAGTTCTTC.

In this sample, this clonotype turned up many times. The chain carries TRBV10-3 and TRBJ2-5; possibly TRBD1 for D (5 bases). Germline assignment: CDR1 ENHRY and CDR2 SYGVKD. Between the trimmed V and J ends, which lost 4 bases and 0 bases, there was a span of 6 bases. The CDR3 is 13 residues long. CDR3 sequence (DNA): TGTGCCATCAGTGCGACAGACCAAGAGACCCAGTACTTC. Amino acid sequence: CAISATDQETQYF.

This clonotype showed up just a few times. The DNA for the CDR3 is TGCGCCAGCTTGTGGGGTCCCGAGGAGACCCAGTACTTC. Translated: CASLWGPEETQYF. The J gene is TRBJ2-5, the V gene TRBV5-1; D call uncertain. Trimming cost V 7 bases and J 5 bases, with 15 bases left between them. The CDR3 covers 13 residues. Per the germline V gene, CDR1 is SGHRS and CDR2 is YFSETQ.

This clonotype has more than one count but fewer than ten. The chain links TRBV5-1 to TRBJ2-1, with TRBD2 matching 7 bases. Per germline, CDR1 SGHRS and CDR2 YFSETQ. The CDR3 runs to 14 residues. V lost 4 bases and J lost 5; bases outside the gene matches: 6. DNA of the CDR3: TGCGCCAGCAGCCCCCGGGACTATAACAATGAGCAGTTCTTC. Its protein is CASSPRDYNNEQFF.

This clonotype turned up a few times. V and J are TRBV20-1 and TRBJ2-5; possibly TRBD1 for D (6 bases). Germline V gene sequence: CDR1 DFQATT, CDR2 SNEGSKA (reference sequence). This CDR3 comprises 11 residues. CDR3 nucleotide sequence: TGCAGCGGCCGCAGGGGTGAGACCCAGTACTTC. This encodes CSGRRGETQYF.

CDR3 residues: CSASSGRYTQYF. Written as DNA, the CDR3 is TGCAGTGCATCGAGCGGGAGATATACGCAGTATTTT. The genes are TRBV20-1 and TRBJ2-3, with 8 positions matching TRBD2. V lost 6 bases, J lost 7 bases, and 6 bases stayed unmatched. The CDR3 consists of 12 residues. CDR1 and CDR2 from the germline V gene are DFQATT and SNEGSKA (reference sequence).